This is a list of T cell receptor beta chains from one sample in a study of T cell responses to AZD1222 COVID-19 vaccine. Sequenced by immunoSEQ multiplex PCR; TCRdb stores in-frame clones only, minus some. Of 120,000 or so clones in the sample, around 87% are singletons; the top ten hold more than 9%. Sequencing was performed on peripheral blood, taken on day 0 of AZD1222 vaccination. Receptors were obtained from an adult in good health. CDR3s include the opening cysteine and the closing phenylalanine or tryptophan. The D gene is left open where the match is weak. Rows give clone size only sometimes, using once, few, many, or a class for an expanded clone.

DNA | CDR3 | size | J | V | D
TGTGCCAGCAAACACATGGGGACAGGGGACTTCAGTGAGCAGTTCTTC | CASKHMGTGDFSEQFF | - | TRBJ2-1 | TRBV19 | TRBD1
TGTGCCAGCAGCGTAGATTCGGGGCGCTACAATGAGCAGTTCTTC | CASSVDSGRYNEQFF | - | TRBJ2-1 | TRBV9 | -
TGTGCCAGCAGCGTAGTCGGGACAGGGTTGGCTTTCTTT | CASSVVGTGLAFF | - | TRBJ1-1 | TRBV9 | TRBD1
TGTGCCACTATCTCAGCTATCTCTGGAAACACCATATATTTT | CATISAISGNTIYF | - | TRBJ1-3 | TRBV19 | -
TGTGCCAGTAGTATAGGGGGACAGGGGGCTTACAATGAGCAGTTCTTC | CASSIGGQGAYNEQFF | - | TRBJ2-1 | TRBV19 | TRBD1
TGTGCCAGCAGCTTGTTAGGGAATCAGCCCCAGCATTTT | CASSLLGNQPQHF | - | TRBJ1-5 | TRBV5-6 | -
TGTGCCAGCAGCCTAGGCAGGGTGGGTCAGCCCCAGCATTTT | CASSLGRVGQPQHF | once | TRBJ1-5 | TRBV3-1/TRBV3-2 | -
TGTGCCACGTGTGAATTAGGGGGGAACTCCTACGAGCAGTACTTC | CATCELGGNSYEQYF | once | TRBJ2-7 | TRBV28 | -
TGTGCCAGTAGTCCCGGGATGCGCCAGACCCAGTACTTC | CASSPGMRQTQYF | - | TRBJ2-5 | TRBV19 | -
TGTGCCAGCAGCTCAGCAGGTGAGGGCGAAAAACTGTTTTTT | CASSSAGEGEKLFF | - | TRBJ1-4 | TRBV5-6 | -
TGTGCCAGCGGCCCGCGTAATGAAAAACTGTTTTTT | CASGPRNEKLFF | - | TRBJ1-4 | TRBV6-5 | -
TGTGCCAGCAGTTTTTTTTTACAGGGGAATCAGCCCCAGCATTTT | CASSFFLQGNQPQHF | - | TRBJ1-5 | TRBV28 | TRBD1
TGTGCCAGCAGTGAGAGGAGAGGACAGTCACCCCTCCACTTT | CASSERRGQSPLHF | - | TRBJ1-6 | TRBV6-1 | -
TGTGCCAGCAGTTATCTGAGCTCCTACGAGCAGTACTTC | CASSYLSSYEQYF | once | TRBJ2-7 | TRBV6-2/TRBV6-3 | -
TGTGCCAGCAGCTTAATCAGCACAGGGGGCACAGATACGCGCTTT | CASSLISTGGTDTRF | - | TRBJ2-3 | TRBV7-8 | TRBD1
TGTGCCAGCAGTTTAACCCAGGGATGGACTGAAGCTTTCTTT | CASSLTQGWTEAFF | - | TRBJ1-1 | TRBV28 | -
TGTGCCAGTAGTATCGGGAGGGGGCTTGTCACTGAAGCTTTCTTT | CASSIGRGLVTEAFF | once | TRBJ1-1 | TRBV19 | TRBD1